The present TCR beta chain was sequenced within a study of cytomegalovirus exposure and HLA in healthy donors. CDR1 and CDR2 from the germline V gene are MNHEY and SMNVEV (reference sequence). V shed 7 bases and J 3 bases; nucleotides not matched to a gene: 5. The CDR3 runs 13 residues. Primers: 60 Vbeta forward and 13 Jbeta reverse. Data came from immunoSEQ multiplex PCR; TCRdb stores just in-frame clones and leaves some out. The sample has 85,000 to 130,000 clones; more than 65% are singletons. The sequencing input was PBMCs. V gene TRBV27 combines with J gene TRBJ2-7, with 8 positions matching TRBD2. The sequence was obtained from a woman between 50 and 59 years old in good health and CMV-seropositive. The CDR3 region is CASKGAGGYEQYF. The CDR3 nucleotides are TGTGCCAGCAAAGGGGCGGGAGGCTACGAGCAGTACTTC.